The following is a T cell receptor beta chain sequence with its context. Graves' hyperthyroidism was deemed stable absent ophthalmopathy progression within 18 months. Using RNA transcripts as the source, TCR beta CDR3 regions were amplified. Carried out on the TCR CDR3, a first-round RT-PCR used the HTBI primer set. TCRdb processed the multiplex PCR reads anew with MiXCR; each CDR3 protein has one entry. Of approximately 400,000 distinct CDR3 sequences in the sample, roughly 25% were seen once. The data were taken from a study of T cells in Graves' hyperthyroidism and ophthalmopathy. There are 14 residues in the CDR3. V lost 7 bases, J lost 5 bases, and 13 bases stayed unmatched. Per the germline V gene, CDR1 is DFQATT and CDR2 is SNEGSKA (reference sequence).

The receptor's source is a man in his forties or fifties with Graves' hyperthyroidism. Sequencing was carried out using blood. V is TRBV20-1 and J is TRBJ1-2; 7 bases agree with TRBD1. The DNA of the CDR3 is TGCAGTGTCACCCCTTTGGGACAGTTATATGGCTACACCTTC. Residues: CSVTPLGQLYGYTF.